Listed here is a single T cell receptor beta chain. Relative to the germline gene, one junction end is altered; a read error may explain this. The PCR used 60 Vbeta and 13 Jbeta primers. The protocol was immunoSEQ multiplex PCR, while the TCRdb copy is restricted to in-frame clones and leaves out a portion. The table shows roughly 160,000 clones, with about 85% occurring only once. Germline V gene sequence: CDR1 SGHRS, CDR2 YFSETQ. This CDR3 is 13 amino acids long. This sample is part of a study of cytomegalovirus exposure and HLA in healthy donors. Looking at the study overall: A prior study identified roughly 110 million unique TCR beta sequences from about 179 million T cells.

This receptor was identified in a boy under 10 years old in good health and CMV-seronegative. Source material: PBMCs. The chain has TRBV5-1 and TRBJ1-5, with D possibly matching TRBD1 (5 bases). The DNA of the CDR3 is TGCGCCAGCGGCTTGGACATTGATCAGCCCCAGCATTTT. This sequence encodes CASGLDIDQPQHF. The variable domain in full, completed from reference TRBV5-1 and TRBJ1-5, reads KAGVTQTPRYLIKTRGQQVTLSCSPISGHRSVSWYQQTPGQGLQFLFEYFSETQRNKGNFPGRFSGRQFSNSRSEMNVSTLELGDSALYLCASGLDIDQPQHFGDGTRLSIL.